These 17 T cell receptor beta chains came from one sample sequenced in a study of CD8 T cells in Susac syndrome. A quantity of about 0.5 to 1 ug RNA underwent reverse transcription using random hexamers. Each CDR3 protein gets one entry after TCRdb re-called the immunoSEQ multiplex PCR reads with MiXCR. The sample lists roughly 400,000 distinct CDR3 sequences, more than 80% seen once, with roughly 0.1% in the top ten. The sequenced sample was CD8+ T cells from PBMCs. The receptors were gathered from a human donor with multiple sclerosis.

This rearrangement joins TRBV27 to TRBJ1-1, with 8 bases aligning to TRBD1. Germline CDR1 reads MNHEY; CDR2 reads SMNVEV (reference sequence). The CDR3 runs 14 residues. Trimming cost V 3 bases and J 3 bases; bases outside gene matches: 3. The CDR3, as DNA: TGTGCCAGCAGTTTTACAGGGGGGGACACTGAAGCTTTCTTT. This gives the protein CASSFTGGDTEAFF.

V gene TRBV7-8 combines with J gene TRBJ2-5; 9 nucleotides align to TRBD1. CDR3 length: 14 amino acids. The germline V gene encodes CDR1 SGHVS and CDR2 FQNEAQ. V trimming: 5 bases; J trimming: 3 bases; junction bases outside the gene matches: 4. The CDR3 nucleotides read TGTGCCAGCAGCCCCCGACAGGGGGAAGAGACCCAGTACTTC. This encodes CASSPRQGEETQYF. Drawing the rest from reference TRBV7-8 and TRBJ2-5, the complete variable domain is GAGVSQSPRYKVAKRGQDVALRCDPISGHVSLFWYQQALGQGPEFLTYFQNEAQLDKSGLPSDRFFAERPEGSVSTLKIQRTQQEDSAVYLCASSPRQGEETQYFGPGTRLLVL.

The V gene is TRBV4-1, the J gene TRBJ1-4; D gene unclear. The germline V and J ends were trimmed by 3 bases and 5 bases, with 10 bases remaining between them. Germline CDR1 reads MGHRA; CDR2 reads YSYEKL. This CDR3 is built from 14 residues. The CDR3 DNA reads TGCGCCAGCAGCCATCCCCAAAGGAATGAAAAACTGTTTTTT. Its translation: CASSHPQRNEKLFF.

The chain carries TRBV4-1 and TRBJ1-5, with a possible D match to TRBD1 (5 bases). V was shortened by 0 bases and J by 1 base, with 10 bases between the two germline ends. The CDR3 contains 16 residues. Germline V gene sequence: CDR1 MGHRA, CDR2 YSYEKL. CDR3 DNA sequence: TGCGCCAGCAGCCAAGAAGGGGTCGGAAGCAATCAGCCCCAGCATTTT. It codes for CASSQEGVGSNQPQHF.

The chain has TRBV11-2 and TRBJ2-7; D is possibly TRBD2 (6 bases). The CDR3 loop spans 16 amino acids. In germline, CDR1 is SGHAT, CDR2 FQNNGV. V was trimmed by 5 bases and J by 2 bases, leaving 19 bases between them. The CDR3 bases are TGTGCCAGCAGCCCCCGGGAGTTTTTCGAAACCTACGAGCAGTACTTC. This sequence encodes CASSPREFFETYEQYF.

This chain joins TRBV7-2 and TRBJ2-7; 11 nucleotides line up with TRBD2. Trimming cost V 4 bases and J 4 bases; bases outside gene matches: 6. This CDR3 is built from 15 residues. The germline CDR1 and CDR2 sequences are SGHTA and FQGNSA. CDR3 sequence: CASSWVTSGDYEQYF. CDR3 nucleotides: TGTGCCAGCAGCTGGGTGACTAGCGGGGATTACGAGCAGTACTTC.

This clonotype was seen only once. The chain combines TRBV4-1 with TRBJ1-1; D ambiguous. The CDR3 spans 15 residues. Germline V gene data show CDR1 as MGHRA and CDR2 as YSYEKL. V shed 0 bases and J shed 4 bases, with 12 bases lying between them. CDR3 sequence: CASSQEIIGSTEAFF. The CDR3 coding sequence is TGCGCCAGCAGCCAAGAGATTATAGGGAGCACTGAAGCTTTCTTT.

The rearrangement joins TRBV27 to TRBJ1-5, with TRBD1 matching 8 bases. This CDR3 has 14 residues. Germline V gene data show CDR1 as MNHEY and CDR2 as SMNVEV (reference sequence). J lost 4 bases, V lost 6 bases, and 5 bases had no gene match. CDR3 loop: CASSQQGVNQPQHF. Here the CDR3 DNA reads TGTGCCAGCAGCCAACAGGGGGTAAATCAGCCCCAGCATTTT.

In this sample, this clonotype turned up a few times. The chain carries TRBV5-6 and TRBJ2-7; TRBD1 aligns across 10 bases. The germline gives CDR1 SGHDT, CDR2 YYEEEE. V lost 1 base and J lost 2; bases outside the gene matches: 3. This CDR3 has 15 residues. The CDR3, as DNA: TGTGCCAGCAGCTTGATTGGGACAGGGGCCTACGAGCAGTACTTC. Residues: CASSLIGTGAYEQYF. The whole variable domain, remainder taken from reference TRBV5-6 and TRBJ2-7, is DAGVTQSPTHLIKTRGQQVTLRCSPKSGHDTVSWYQQALGQGPQFIFQYYEEEERQRGNFPDRFSGHQFPNYSSELNVNALLLGDSALYLCASSLIGTGAYEQYFGPGTRLTVT.

The V and J genes are TRBV7-9 and TRBJ2-7; D possibly corresponds to TRBD1 (5 bases). This CDR3 contains 15 residues. V shed 5 bases and J shed 2 bases, with 16 bases lying between them. CDR1 is SEHNR and CDR2 is FQNEAQ in the germline V gene (reference sequence). CDR3 protein: CASSQGDHSTYEQYF. The DNA for the CDR3 is TGTGCCAGCAGCCAAGGGGATCACAGTACCTACGAGCAGTACTTC.

The chain has TRBV11-2 and TRBJ2-1; D gene uncertain. The CDR3 is 14 amino acids. Trimming removed 1 base at V and 5 bases at J, with 9 bases between. Germline CDR1 SGHAT, CDR2 FQNNGV. For the CDR3, the DNA is TGTGCCAGCAGCTTAGTCGGGTCGGACAATGAGCAGTTCTTC. Amino acids: CASSLVGSDNEQFF.

This chain uses TRBV4-1 with TRBJ2-7; either TRBD1 or TRBD2 may supply D (5 bases each). Trimming pared 1 base from V and 0 bases from J, leaving 13 bases between. CDR1 and CDR2 (germline): MGHRA, YSYEKL. There are 16 residues in the CDR3. The chain's CDR3 is CASSQADGTSSYEQYF. CDR3 sequence (DNA): TGCGCCAGCAGCCAAGCCGACGGGACGAGCTCCTACGAGCAGTACTTC.

V gene TRBV5-1 combines with J gene TRBJ2-7, with unresolved D. The germline V gene encodes CDR1 SGHRS and CDR2 YFSETQ. The CDR3 has 14 residues. V gave up 0 bases and J gave up 5 bases, with 12 bases separating them. The CDR3 nucleotides read TGCGCCAGCAGCTTGGGGCGGCTGTTGGACGAGCAGTACTTC. This encodes CASSLGRLLDEQYF. The complete variable domain, with remaining parts taken from reference TRBV5-1 and TRBJ2-7, reads KAGVTQTPRYLIKTRGQQVTLSCSPISGHRSVSWYQQTPGQGLQFLFEYFSETQRNKGNFPGRFSGRQFSNSRSEMNVSTLELGDSALYLCASSLGRLLDEQYFGPGTRLTVT.

The rearrangement links TRBV2 to TRBJ1-1, with unresolved D. V was trimmed by 3 bases and J by 4 bases, leaving 9 bases between them. Germline V CDR1 and CDR2: SNHLY, FYNNEI. This CDR3 region has 13 residues. CDR3 sequence: CASSDGRGTEAFF. CDR3 DNA sequence: TGTGCCAGCAGTGATGGGCGGGGCACTGAAGCTTTCTTT.

V is TRBV20-1 and J is TRBJ2-1; no firm D call. The CDR3 is 16 amino acids. The V gene lost 0 bases and the J gene lost 5 bases, with 17 bases spanning the gap. Per germline, CDR1 DFQATT and CDR2 SNEGSKA (reference sequence). The CDR3 coding sequence is TGCAGTGCTAGAGATCGTCCGATCCTTACGAACAATGAGCAGTTCTTC. Protein product: CSARDRPILTNNEQFF.

This sequence joins TRBV2 and TRBJ2-7; TRBD2 agrees at 7 bases. The V gene's germline CDR1 is SNHLY and CDR2 FYNNEI. The CDR3 spans 14 residues. V lost 3 bases to trimming and J lost 3 bases; unmatched junction nucleotides: 5. The CDR3 reads CASSDAGEYYEQYF. CDR3 nucleotide sequence: TGTGCCAGCAGTGACGCGGGGGAATACTACGAGCAGTACTTC.

About this clonotype: One end of the junction varies from germline; a read error may be responsible. This chain joins TRBV20-1 and TRBJ2-7; D is perhaps TRBD2 (6 bases). The CDR3 consists of 13 residues. Per germline, CDR1 DFQATT and CDR2 SNEGSKA (reference sequence). The CDR3 region is CSAPNRDSDEQYF. In DNA form, the CDR3 reads TGCAGTGCCCCTAACCGGGACTCCGACGAGCAGTACTTC.